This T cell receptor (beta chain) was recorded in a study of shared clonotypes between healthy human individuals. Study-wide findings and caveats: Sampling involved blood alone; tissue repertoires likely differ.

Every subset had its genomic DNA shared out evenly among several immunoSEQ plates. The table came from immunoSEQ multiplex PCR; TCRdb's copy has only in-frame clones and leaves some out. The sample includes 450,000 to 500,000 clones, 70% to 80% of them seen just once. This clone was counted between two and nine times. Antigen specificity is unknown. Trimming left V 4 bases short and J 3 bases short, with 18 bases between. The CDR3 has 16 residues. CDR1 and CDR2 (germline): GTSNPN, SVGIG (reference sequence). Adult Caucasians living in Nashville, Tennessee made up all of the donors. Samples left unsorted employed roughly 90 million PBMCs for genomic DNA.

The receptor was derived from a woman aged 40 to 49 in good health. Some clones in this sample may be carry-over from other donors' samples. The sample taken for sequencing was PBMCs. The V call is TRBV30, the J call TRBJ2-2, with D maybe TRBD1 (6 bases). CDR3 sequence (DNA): TGTGCCTGGACCCCAAGGGGCAGGGGCCACACCGGGGAGCTGTTTTTT. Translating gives CAWTPRGRGHTGELFF.